These T cell receptor beta chains were read from a single sample in a study of CD8+ T cells in alopecia areata. Assay: immunoSEQ multiplex PCR; the TCRdb copy retains only in-frame clones and omits some. The sample shows 150,000 to 200,000 clones, roughly 60% of them seen only once. The source material was CD4+ T cells sorted from blood, sampled at week 0. The receptors were sampled from a human donor with alopecia areata. CDR3s include the opening cysteine and the closing phenylalanine or tryptophan. A D gene is named only where the DNA matches it firmly. Size is omitted from some rows. Given values are once, few, many or a class for expanded clones.

J gene: TRBJ2-3
V gene: TRBV9
clone size: -
D gene: TRBD1
CDR3 DNA: TGTGCCAGCAGCGTGCAGGGGGCGGGTACGCAGTATTTT
CDR3 protein: CASSVQGAGTQYF

J gene: TRBJ1-6
V gene: TRBV19
clone size: -
D gene: TRBD1
CDR3 DNA: TGTGCCAGTAGCGCCGGGACAGGGAATTCACCCCTCCACTTT
CDR3 protein: CASSAGTGNSPLHF

J gene: TRBJ1-1
V gene: TRBV29-1
clone size: few
D gene: -
CDR3 DNA: TGCAGCGTTGAAAAGATGAACACTGAAGCTTTCTTT
CDR3 protein: CSVEKMNTEAFF

J gene: TRBJ1-6
V gene: TRBV9
clone size: few
D gene: -
CDR3 DNA: TGTGCCAGCAGTGCCGAGGGCCGACTTAATTCACCCCTCCACTTT
CDR3 protein: CASSAEGRLNSPLHF

J gene: TRBJ2-1
V gene: TRBV18
clone size: -
D gene: -
CDR3 DNA: TGTGCCAGCTCACCCAGTACCCTCTACAATGAGCAGTTCTTC
CDR3 protein: CASSPSTLYNEQFF

J gene: TRBJ2-7
V gene: TRBV2
clone size: -
D gene: TRBD2
CDR3 DNA: TGTGCCAGCGATACAGCGGGGGGTCTCTACGAGCAGTACTTC
CDR3 protein: CASDTAGGLYEQYF

J gene: TRBJ2-5
V gene: TRBV9
clone size: -
D gene: -
CDR3 DNA: TGTGCCAGCAGCGTAAGGGGCTCCGTCCCAGAGACCCAGTACTTC
CDR3 protein: CASSVRGSVPETQYF

J gene: TRBJ1-1
V gene: TRBV30
clone size: -
D gene: -
CDR3 DNA: TGTGCCTGGAACTTAAAGAACACTGAAGCTTTCTTT
CDR3 protein: CAWNLKNTEAFF

J gene: TRBJ1-5
V gene: TRBV27
clone size: -
D gene: TRBD1
CDR3 DNA: TGTGCCAGCAGTTTTGGATCAGGGGGAAGTCAGCCCCAGCATTTT
CDR3 protein: CASSFGSGGSQPQHF

J gene: TRBJ2-7
V gene: TRBV11-2
clone size: -
D gene: -
CDR3 DNA: TGTGCCAGCCTACAGGGAGTAAGCTCCTACGAGCAGTACTTC
CDR3 protein: CASLQGVSSYEQYF

J gene: TRBJ1-5
V gene: TRBV10-3
clone size: once
D gene: -
CDR3 DNA: TGTGCCATCAGTGAGTCGCTTGATCAGCCCCAGCATTTT
CDR3 protein: CAISESLDQPQHF

J gene: TRBJ2-2
V gene: TRBV29-1
clone size: few
D gene: -
CDR3 DNA: TGCAGCGTTGGGGGGCGTTTGACCGGGGAGCTGTTTTTT
CDR3 protein: CSVGGRLTGELFF

J gene: TRBJ2-7
V gene: TRBV7-2
clone size: once
D gene: -
CDR3 DNA: TGTGCCAGCAGCTTAGCAAGGGTCGGAGCGACCTACGAGCAGTACTTC
CDR3 protein: CASSLARVGATYEQYF

J gene: TRBJ1-2
V gene: TRBV30
clone size: few
D gene: -
CDR3 DNA: TGTGCCTGGAGGGACGCAGGGCTATATGGCTACACCTTC
CDR3 protein: CAWRDAGLYGYTF

J gene: TRBJ2-3
V gene: TRBV6-5
clone size: -
D gene: -
CDR3 DNA: TGTGCCAGCAGTGGTACAGGGAGTGCTACGCAGTATTTT
CDR3 protein: CASSGTGSATQYF

J gene: TRBJ1-2
V gene: TRBV30
clone size: -
D gene: -
CDR3 DNA: TGTGCCTGGTTTAACAGCAACTATGGCTACACCTTC
CDR3 protein: CAWFNSNYGYTF

J gene: TRBJ2-7
V gene: TRBV5-6
clone size: -
D gene: TRBD1
CDR3 DNA: TGTGCCAGCAGAAAGCCGGGACAGGGCTACGAGCAGTACTTC
CDR3 protein: CASRKPGQGYEQYF

J gene: TRBJ2-5
V gene: TRBV6-6
clone size: -
D gene: TRBD2
CDR3 DNA: TGTGCCAGCAGGCCTCCTAGCGGGGGCGGGGAGACCCAGTACTTC
CDR3 protein: CASRPPSGGGETQYF

J gene: TRBJ1-1
V gene: TRBV7-9
clone size: once
D gene: TRBD1
CDR3 DNA: TGTGCCAGCAGCTGGGACAGGGCAGGCACTGAAGCTTTCTTT
CDR3 protein: CASSWDRAGTEAFF

J gene: TRBJ2-3
V gene: TRBV7-2
clone size: -
D gene: -
CDR3 DNA: TGTGCCAGCAGCTTAGAGGGTTACGATACGCAGTATTTT
CDR3 protein: CASSLEGYDTQYF

J gene: TRBJ2-7
V gene: TRBV4-2
clone size: -
D gene: -
CDR3 DNA: TGTGCCAGCAGCCAGCGGGGGCGAACCTACGAGCAGTACTTC
CDR3 protein: CASSQRGRTYEQYF

J gene: TRBJ2-2
V gene: TRBV29-1
clone size: once
D gene: -
CDR3 DNA: TGCAGCGTTTTAGAGTCGGGGATCAACACCGGGGAGCTGTTTTTT
CDR3 protein: CSVLESGINTGELFF

J gene: TRBJ2-7
V gene: TRBV18
clone size: -
D gene: TRBD1
CDR3 DNA: TGTGCCAGCTCACCACTCGGGCAGGGGGCAGGCGAGCAGTACTTC
CDR3 protein: CASSPLGQGAGEQYF

J gene: TRBJ2-7
V gene: TRBV6-1
clone size: -
D gene: -
CDR3 DNA: TGTGCCAGCAGTGAAAGCATGTACGAGCAGTACTTC
CDR3 protein: CASSESMYEQYF

J gene: TRBJ2-2
V gene: TRBV9
clone size: -
D gene: -
CDR3 DNA: TGTGCCAGCAGCGTAAGAGAGCGCGGGGCCACGGCCACCGGGGAGCTGTTTTTT
CDR3 protein: CASSVRERGATATGELFF

J gene: TRBJ2-3
V gene: TRBV10-1
clone size: -
D gene: -
CDR3 DNA: TGCGCCAGCAGTGAGGGGGGTCCAGATACGCAGTATTTT
CDR3 protein: CASSEGGPDTQYF

J gene: TRBJ2-7
V gene: TRBV29-1
clone size: few
D gene: TRBD1
CDR3 DNA: TGCAGCGTCATGGGGGGACAGGGTGGTTCTACCCACGAGCAGTACTTC
CDR3 protein: CSVMGGQGGSTHEQYF

J gene: TRBJ2-3
V gene: TRBV2
clone size: -
D gene: -
CDR3 DNA: TGTGCCAGCAGTCCAGATCATACGCAGTATTTT
CDR3 protein: CASSPDHTQYF

J gene: TRBJ1-5
V gene: TRBV4-1
clone size: -
D gene: -
CDR3 DNA: TGCGCCAGCAGCCAGGAAAGGGCGGGGTATAGCAATCAGCCCCAGCATTTT
CDR3 protein: CASSQERAGYSNQPQHF

J gene: TRBJ1-6
V gene: TRBV27
clone size: few
D gene: -
CDR3 DNA: TGTGCCAGCAGTTTATTAAGGGGTGCGAGCTCCTATAATTCACCCCTCCACTTT
CDR3 protein: CASSLLRGASSYNSPLHF

J gene: TRBJ1-1
V gene: TRBV30
clone size: -
D gene: TRBD1
CDR3 DNA: TGTGCCTGGTCCCTTACCGACAGGGTAAATACTGAAGCTTTCTTT
CDR3 protein: CAWSLTDRVNTEAFF

J gene: TRBJ2-1
V gene: TRBV29-1
clone size: -
D gene: -
CDR3 DNA: TGCAGCGTTCGAGGGTCGAGTGAGCAGTTCTTC
CDR3 protein: CSVRGSSEQFF

J gene: TRBJ2-7
V gene: TRBV28
clone size: -
D gene: -
CDR3 DNA: TGTGCCAGCAGCTTACCGCGGGACAGCCACAGAGAGCAGTACTTC
CDR3 protein: CASSLPRDSHREQYF

J gene: TRBJ1-5
V gene: TRBV30
clone size: -
D gene: -
CDR3 DNA: TGTGCCTGGAGTGTATCAGGGGATCAGCCCCAGCATTTT
CDR3 protein: CAWSVSGDQPQHF

J gene: TRBJ2-3
V gene: TRBV5-1
clone size: -
D gene: -
CDR3 DNA: TGCGCCAGCAGCTTGAGGGGGGTCTACACAGATACGCAGTATTTT
CDR3 protein: CASSLRGVYTDTQYF

J gene: TRBJ2-2
V gene: TRBV5-1
clone size: -
D gene: TRBD1
CDR3 DNA: TGCGCCAGCAGCCAAGGGGGCGCGGAAACCGGGGAGCTGTTTTTT
CDR3 protein: CASSQGGAETGELFF

J gene: TRBJ1-2
V gene: TRBV2
clone size: once
D gene: TRBD1
CDR3 DNA: TGTGCCAGCGGGACAGTGAAAGCCTATGGCTACACCTTC
CDR3 protein: CASGTVKAYGYTF

J gene: TRBJ1-3
V gene: TRBV30
clone size: once
D gene: -
CDR3 DNA: TGTGCCGTACGTCGTGGAAACGGAAACACCATATATTTT
CDR3 protein: CAVRRGNGNTIYF

J gene: TRBJ1-6
V gene: TRBV7-2
clone size: -
D gene: TRBD1
CDR3 DNA: TGTGCCAGCAGCTTGGACAGGAATGCATCACCCCTCCACTTT
CDR3 protein: CASSLDRNASPLHF

J gene: TRBJ2-7
V gene: TRBV28
clone size: -
D gene: TRBD1
CDR3 DNA: TGTGCCAGCAGACCTTCAGGGGGCTCTGTTTACGAGCAGTACTTC
CDR3 protein: CASRPSGGSVYEQYF

J gene: TRBJ2-7
V gene: TRBV7-2
clone size: few
D gene: TRBD1
CDR3 DNA: TGTGCCAGCAGCTTAGGGCAGGGGGCCGACGAGCAGTACTTC
CDR3 protein: CASSLGQGADEQYF

J gene: TRBJ2-5
V gene: TRBV4-1
clone size: many
D gene: TRBD2
CDR3 DNA: TGCGCCAGCAGCCAAGACCCCCACGCGGGGGGCCGAGAGACCCAGTACTTC
CDR3 protein: CASSQDPHAGGRETQYF

J gene: TRBJ2-6
V gene: TRBV5-1
clone size: few
D gene: -
CDR3 DNA: TGCGCCAGCAGCTCTTCCTCTGGGGCCAACGTCCTGACTTTC
CDR3 protein: CASSSSSGANVLTF

J gene: TRBJ1-4
V gene: TRBV7-8
clone size: -
D gene: TRBD1
CDR3 DNA: TGTGCCAGCAGCTTAGTTCCGACAGGGCGTGAAAAACTGTTTTTT
CDR3 protein: CASSLVPTGREKLFF

J gene: TRBJ2-1
V gene: TRBV29-1
clone size: -
D gene: TRBD1
CDR3 DNA: TGCAGCGTTGTTCCGGGACAGGGACCTGAGCAGTTCTTC
CDR3 protein: CSVVPGQGPEQFF

J gene: TRBJ1-1
V gene: TRBV7-2
clone size: -
D gene: TRBD1
CDR3 DNA: TGTGCCAGCAGTCGGGACAGGCAAGCCAAAGCTTTCTTT
CDR3 protein: CASSRDRQAKAFF

J gene: TRBJ1-4
V gene: TRBV9
clone size: -
D gene: -
CDR3 DNA: TGTGCCAGCAGCCGGGACGCCACGATTGAAAAACTGTTTTTT
CDR3 protein: CASSRDATIEKLFF

J gene: TRBJ2-3
V gene: TRBV2
clone size: -
D gene: TRBD2
CDR3 DNA: TGTGCCAGCCAACCTTGGACTAGCGGCTACACAGATACGCAGTATTTT
CDR3 protein: CASQPWTSGYTDTQYF

J gene: TRBJ1-1
V gene: TRBV5-6
clone size: -
D gene: TRBD1
CDR3 DNA: TGTGCCAGCAGCCCACCCGGGACAGCGAGCACTGAAGCTTTCTTT
CDR3 protein: CASSPPGTASTEAFF

J gene: TRBJ2-1
V gene: TRBV7-2
clone size: few
D gene: TRBD2
CDR3 DNA: TGTGCCAGCAGCCCATCGGGACTAGCGGGGGACAATGAGCAGTTCTTC
CDR3 protein: CASSPSGLAGDNEQFF

J gene: TRBJ2-1
V gene: TRBV5-4
clone size: many
D gene: TRBD2
CDR3 DNA: TGTGCCAGCAGACGCACCGGGACTAGCGGGGGGGCATCCTACAATGAGCAGTTCTTC
CDR3 protein: CASRRTGTSGGASYNEQFF

J gene: TRBJ1-1
V gene: TRBV12-5
clone size: -
D gene: TRBD1
CDR3 DNA: TGTGCTAGTGCCCGACAGGGTTGGGGCACTGAAGCTTTCTTT
CDR3 protein: CASARQGWGTEAFF

J gene: TRBJ1-5
V gene: TRBV6-1
clone size: -
D gene: -
CDR3 DNA: TGTGCCAGCAGTGAATTGGGAAGGGGTCAGCCCCAGCATTTT
CDR3 protein: CASSELGRGQPQHF

J gene: TRBJ2-7
V gene: TRBV29-1
clone size: -
D gene: -
CDR3 DNA: TGCAGCGGAGGGGGGAAGGGGGGATACGAGCAGTACTTC
CDR3 protein: CSGGGKGGYEQYF

J gene: TRBJ1-2
V gene: TRBV7-9
clone size: -
D gene: -
CDR3 DNA: TGTGCCAGCAGCTTAGTTGTTGGCTACACCTTC
CDR3 protein: CASSLVVGYTF

J gene: TRBJ1-1
V gene: TRBV27
clone size: few
D gene: -
CDR3 DNA: TGTGCCAGCAGTTTATCCCGCGTGTGGGCGAACACTGAAGCTTTCTTT
CDR3 protein: CASSLSRVWANTEAFF

J gene: TRBJ1-6
V gene: TRBV25-1
clone size: -
D gene: -
CDR3 DNA: TGTGCCAGCAGTGGTGGTTCCGGCGGGAATTCACCCCTCCACTTT
CDR3 protein: CASSGGSGGNSPLHF